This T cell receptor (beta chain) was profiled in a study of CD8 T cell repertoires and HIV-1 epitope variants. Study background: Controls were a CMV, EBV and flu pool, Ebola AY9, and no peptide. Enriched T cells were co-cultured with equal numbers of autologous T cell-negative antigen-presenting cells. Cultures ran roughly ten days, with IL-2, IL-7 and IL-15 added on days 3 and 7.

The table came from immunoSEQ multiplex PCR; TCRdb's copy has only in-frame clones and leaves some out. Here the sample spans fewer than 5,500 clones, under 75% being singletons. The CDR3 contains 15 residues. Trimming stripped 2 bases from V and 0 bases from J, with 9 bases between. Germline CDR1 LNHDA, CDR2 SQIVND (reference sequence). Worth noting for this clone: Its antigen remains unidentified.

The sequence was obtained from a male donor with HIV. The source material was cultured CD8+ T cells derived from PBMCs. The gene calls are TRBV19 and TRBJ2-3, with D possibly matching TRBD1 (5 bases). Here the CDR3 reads CASSITGASTDTQYF. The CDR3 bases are TGTGCCAGTAGTATAACAGGAGCTAGCACAGATACGCAGTATTTT.